Below are 13 T cell receptor beta chains sequenced from a single sample in a study of blood T cell repertoires in COVID-19. Data came from immunoSEQ multiplex PCR; TCRdb stores just in-frame clones and leaves some out. The sample holds hundreds of thousands of clones; 80% to 90% are singletons and the top ten take under 1.5%. Sequenced input: peripheral blood. These receptors were obtained from a woman in her twenties or thirties with active or convalescent COVID-19.

The J gene is TRBJ1-6, the V gene TRBV19, with 9 positions matching TRBD1. The CDR3 loop spans 18 amino acids. CDR1 is LNHDA, CDR2 SQIVND, per germline (reference sequence). Unmatched junction bases numbered 7, after V lost 4 bases and J lost 0 bases. Written as DNA, the CDR3 is TGTGCCAGTAGTACCGAGACAGGGGGAAACTCCTATAATTCACCCCTCCACTTT. Translating gives CASSTETGGNSYNSPLHF.

The chain joins TRBV19 to TRBJ1-1; 8 positions agree with TRBD1. The V gene's germline CDR1 is LNHDA and CDR2 SQIVND (reference sequence). V shed 1 base, J shed 8 bases, and the junction held 6 bases outside the gene matches. The CDR3 is 14 residues long. This chain's CDR3 is CASSIGRGTGEAFF. The CDR3 DNA reads TGTGCCAGTAGTATAGGAAGGGGGACAGGAGAAGCTTTCTTT.

The chain combines TRBV18 with TRBJ2-5; the D gene is possibly TRBD1 (6 bases). Trimming took 2 bases from V and 5 from J, leaving 18 bases between them. The CDR3 extends over 16 amino acids. Germline V gives CDR1 KGHSH, CDR2 LQKENI. CDR3 nucleotide sequence: TGTGCCAGCTCACCATCCGGTCAGGGGCTCGGTGAGACCCAGTACTTC. Its translation is CASSPSGQGLGETQYF.

The rearrangement links TRBV13 to TRBJ2-3; D is ambiguous. Trimming cost V 5 bases and J 6 bases, with 6 bases left between them. Germline-derived CDR1 and CDR2 are PRHDT and FYEKMQ (reference sequence). This CDR3 has 11 residues. The CDR3 DNA sequence: TGTGCCAGCAGCCCCCGGGATACGCAGTATTTT. Protein sequence: CASSPRDTQYF.

The chain combines TRBV6-5 with TRBJ2-7; TRBD1 aligns across 9 bases. CDR3 size: 15 residues. Germline V CDR1 and CDR2: MNHEY, SVGAGI. V shed 6 bases, J shed 4 bases, and the junction held 10 bases outside the gene matches. Here the CDR3 DNA reads TGTGCCAGCAGCCAGGACAGGGGTAAGAATTACGAGCAGTACTTC. Its protein is CASSQDRGKNYEQYF.

The gene calls are TRBV5-1 and TRBJ2-1, with TRBD1 matching over 9 bases. The CDR3 length is 16 residues. Germline values: CDR1 SGHRS, CDR2 YFSETQ. Germline trimming cut 4 bases from V and 2 bases from J; bases unmatched to any gene: 7. DNA of the CDR3: TGCGCCAGCAGCCGGACAGGGGTACCGCCCTACAATGAGCAGTTCTTC. Translation gives CASSRTGVPPYNEQFF.

The chain has TRBV27 and TRBJ1-2, with D hard to call. Germline V gene sequence: CDR1 MNHEY, CDR2 SMNVEV (reference sequence). The CDR3 extends over 13 amino acids. Trimming took off 6 bases at V and 7 bases at J, with 15 bases between the two ends. This chain's CDR3 is CASRSITPSGYTF. Written as DNA, the CDR3 is TGTGCCAGCAGATCTATAACTCCCTCTGGCTACACCTTC.

This chain uses TRBV6-6 with TRBJ1-3, with TRBD1 identical over 7 bases. This CDR3 region has 17 residues. Looked up from germline, CDR1 is MNHNY and CDR2 is SVGAGI (reference sequence). V trimming: 5 bases; J trimming: 1 base; junction bases outside the gene matches: 11. The DNA for the CDR3 is TGTGCCAGCAGTCCCTCGACAGGGTTTAGGTCTGGAAACACCATATATTTT. It codes for CASSPSTGFRSGNTIYF.

The CDR3 spells CSVEDPTRLHTEAFF. Written as DNA, the CDR3 is TGCAGCGTTGAAGACCCAACCAGGCTCCACACTGAAGCTTTCTTT. V gene TRBV29-1 combines with J gene TRBJ1-1, with D unclear. Deletions cut 0 bases from V and 3 bases from J, with 14 bases between. The CDR3 spans 15 residues. The germline V gene encodes CDR1 SQVTM and CDR2 ANQGSEA.

The J gene is TRBJ2-7, the V gene TRBV11-2, with TRBD2 matching 8 bases. Germline assignment: CDR1 SGHAT and CDR2 FQNNGV. The CDR3 extends over 13 amino acids. Unmatched junction bases numbered 9, after V lost 7 bases and J lost 7 bases. The CDR3 DNA reads as TGTGCCAGCAAACCTGGACTAGCTCGGGAGCAGTACTTC. Its protein product is CASKPGLAREQYF.

DNA for the CDR3: TGTGCCAGCAGCTTGGCAGGGCAGGTAGATCAGCCCCAGCATTTT. This gives the protein CASSLAGQVDQPQHF. The chain recombines TRBV5-8 with TRBJ1-5; a possible D gene is TRBD1 (5 bases). The CDR3 sequence is 15 residues long. Germline V gene sequence: CDR1 SGHTS, CDR2 YDEGEE. V was cut by 0 bases and J by 5 bases, with 12 bases left in between. The full variable domain, in which reference TRBV5-8 and TRBJ1-5 provide the parts outside the CDR3, is EAGVTQSPTHLIKTRGQQATLRCSPISGHTSVYWYQQALGLGLQFLLWYDEGEERNRGNFPPRFSGRQFPNYSSELNVNALELEDSALYLCASSLAGQVDQPQHFGDGTRLSIL.

The chain joins TRBV7-9 to TRBJ2-5, with 10 nucleotides matching TRBD1. V lost 7 bases, J lost 4 bases, and 12 bases stayed unmatched. The length of the CDR3 is 16 residues. Germline CDR1 SEHNR, CDR2 FQNEAQ (reference sequence). The chain's CDR3 is CASIPTGGGSGETQYF. CDR3 in DNA: TGTGCCAGCATCCCGACAGGGGGCGGCTCCGGAGAGACCCAGTACTTC.

This sequence joins TRBV27 and TRBJ2-3; possibly TRBD2 for D (5 bases). Germline lookup yields CDR1 MNHEY and CDR2 SMNVEV (reference sequence). Trimming took 3 bases from V and 1 from J, leaving 8 bases between them. CDR3 length: 14 amino acids. The CDR3 is CASSFGSGTDTQYF. The DNA of the CDR3 is TGTGCCAGCAGTTTTGGGAGCGGCACAGATACGCAGTATTTT.